This T cell receptor beta chain was recovered during a study of shared clonotypes between healthy human individuals. The study's findings and limits: Rarefaction showed that sequencing of sorted subsets was incomplete (despite large depth). The generation probabilities recorded for non-shared clonotypes fell below those of clonotypes shared by all four donors.

The V end was cut by 8 bases, the J end by 2 bases, with 18 bases between. Germline V CDR1 and CDR2: SNHLY, FYNNEI. This CDR3 has 15 amino acids. With respect to this clone: What it binds is not known.

Profiled with immunoSEQ multiplex PCR; TCRdb holds only in-frame clones, not every one. The repertoire includes about 820,000 clones, 80% to 95% of them detected once, and 24% sits in the top ten. Naive CD8 populations comprised CD45RO-negative cells positively selected for CCR7, excluding terminally differentiated effector memory CD45RA+ cells. This receptor was obtained from a man under 40 in good health. The sequencing input was naive CD8+ T cells sorted from blood. The chain employs TRBV2 and TRBJ1-1, with D tentatively TRBD1 (6 bases). The CDR3 reads CASGVRQGFNTEAFF. The CDR3 bases are TGTGCCAGCGGTGTAAGGCAGGGGTTCAACACTGAAGCTTTCTTT. Together with reference TRBV2 and TRBJ1-1, the CDR3 gives the full variable domain: EPEVTQTPSHQVTQMGQEVILRCVPISNHLYFYWYRQILGQKVEFLVSFYNNEISEKSEIFDDQFSVERPDGSNFTLKIRSTKLEDSAMYFCASGVRQGFNTEAFFGQGTRLTVV.